The rows below give T cell receptor beta chains drawn from one sample of a study of blood T cell repertoires in COVID-19. TCRdb's copy holds only in-frame clones and misses some; the assay was immunoSEQ multiplex PCR. The sample consists of 68,000 or so clones, around four fifths of them appearing once. Input material: peripheral blood. These TCRs come from a human donor in a cohort sampled during active COVID-19. CDR3s include the opening cysteine and the closing phenylalanine or tryptophan. D genes are given only for firm matches. Clone size appears in some rows only: once, few, many, or a class for an expanded clone.

clone_size	v_call	d_call	cdr3_length	j_call	cdr3_nt	cdr3_aa
NA	TRBV18	TRBD2	16	TRBJ2-5	TGTGCCAGCTCACCTCGATCTAGCGGGGGGGCCGAGACCCAGTACTTC	CASSPRSSGGAETQYF
NA	TRBV21-1	NA	17	TRBJ1-4	TGTGCCAGCAGCATCTATCTCGACAGGGGGGTGTATGAAAAACTGTTTTTT	CASSIYLDRGVYEKLFF
NA	TRBV19	TRBD1	22	TRBJ1-5	TGTGCCAGTAGTCCTGTCGGGACGGTGTGGGACAGGGGGCGCCCGGACAATCAGCCCCAGCATTTT	CASSPVGTVWDRGRPDNQPQHF
few	TRBV7-9	NA	15	TRBJ1-3	TGTGCCAGCAGCTTATATGAGTCCTCTGGAAACACCATATATTTT	CASSLYESSGNTIYF
NA	TRBV5-4	NA	13	TRBJ1-1	TGTGCCAGCAGCCTACCACCCGTACCTGAAGCTTTCTTT	CASSLPPVPEAFF
NA	TRBV4-2	TRBD2	16	TRBJ2-3	TGTGCCAGCAGCCAAGATGCAGCGGGGGGGCGAGGTACGCAGTATTTT	CASSQDAAGGRGTQYF
few	TRBV2	NA	15	TRBJ1-5	TGTGCCAGCAGTGTTCAGGGCTCAAAACTACAGCCCCAGCATTTT	CASSVQGSKLQPQHF
NA	TRBV5-1	NA	16	TRBJ1-1	TGCGCCAGCAGCTTACAGGGATTAGGAGGGAACACTGAAGCTTTCTTT	CASSLQGLGGNTEAFF
once	TRBV5-1	NA	15	TRBJ2-3	TGCGCCAGCAGCTTCTCGGCGGGCGACACAGATACGCAGTATTTT	CASSFSAGDTDTQYF
NA	TRBV7-3	TRBD2	16	TRBJ2-1	TGTGCCAGCAGCCCTCCCGGGACTAGCACATTCGGTAAGCAGTTCTTC	CASSPPGTSTFGKQFF
NA	TRBV9	TRBD1	15	TRBJ1-6	TGTGCCAGCAGCCCAACCGGGACAGGGAATTCACCCCTCCACTTT	CASSPTGTGNSPLHF
NA	TRBV7-2	NA	15	TRBJ1-1	TGTGCCAGCAGCTGGGGGAGGCGCGGGCGGACTGAAGCTTTCTTT	CASSWGRRGRTEAFF
NA	TRBV14	NA	14	TRBJ1-6	TGTGCCAGCAGCCAAGACAGGGAGGTGTCACCCCTCCACTTT	CASSQDREVSPLHF
NA	TRBV11-3	NA	12	TRBJ2-2	TGTGCCAGCAGCTTTGGCCGCGGGGAGCTGTTTTTT	CASSFGRGELFF
NA	TRBV3-1/TRBV3-2	NA	15	TRBJ2-4	TGTGCCAGCAGCCAAGGCAGTACGGCCAAAAACATTCAGTACTTC	CASSQGSTAKNIQYF
NA	TRBV27	TRBD2	15	TRBJ2-5	TGTGCCAGCGGGACTAGCGGGGGCACATCTTGGACCCAGTACTTC	CASGTSGGTSWTQYF
few	TRBV11-2	TRBD2	16	TRBJ2-2	TGTGCCAGCAGGGACTCTAGCGGGGGACGCACCGGGGAGCTGTTTTTT	CASRDSSGGRTGELFF
NA	TRBV4-3	TRBD1	16	TRBJ2-7	TGCGCCAGCAGCCACGGTTGGACAGGGAAAGGGTACGAGCAGTACTTC	CASSHGWTGKGYEQYF
NA	TRBV10-2	NA	14	TRBJ1-2	TGCGCCAGCAGGGGGGACACCGCTAACTATGGCTACACCTTC	CASRGDTANYGYTF
NA	TRBV1	NA	16	TRBJ2-1	TGCACCAGCAGCTCCCCCCGGGGGGGGGAAAACAATGAGCAGTTCTTC	CTSSSPRGGENNEQFF
NA	TRBV7-8	TRBD1	15	TRBJ2-7	TGTGCCAGCAGCCCAGGACAGGGGATCGGCCGCGAGCAGTACTTC	CASSPGQGIGREQYF
NA	TRBV3-1/TRBV3-2	NA	11	TRBJ2-7	TGTGCCAGCAGCCTTATCCACGAGCAGTACTTC	CASSLIHEQYF
NA	TRBV2	NA	14	TRBJ1-2	TGTGCCAGCAGTGAGGGGCAGGCTCAGGGTGGCTACACCTTC	CASSEGQAQGGYTF
NA	TRBV12-3/TRBV12-4	NA	13	TRBJ1-2	TGTGCCAGCAGCCGACGGGGAAGTGGTGGCTACACCTTC	CASSRRGSGGYTF
NA	TRBV5-1	NA	14	TRBJ2-7	TGCGCCAGCAGCTTGGAAGGGACATCGGGCGAGCAGTACTTC	CASSLEGTSGEQYF
NA	TRBV11-2	TRBD1	17	TRBJ1-3	TGTGCCAGCAGCTCCCGGGGTACAGGGGGCCCTGGAAACACCATATATTTT	CASSSRGTGGPGNTIYF
NA	TRBV7-9	NA	13	TRBJ1-2	TGTGCCAGCACCACAGGCCCAAACTATGGCTACACCTTC	CASTTGPNYGYTF
NA	TRBV15	NA	13	TRBJ1-3	TGTGCCACCAGCAGGGACAGTGGAAACACCATATATTTT	CATSRDSGNTIYF
NA	TRBV28	TRBD2	16	TRBJ2-1	TGTGCCAGCAGTACTTTAGCGGGGGGGTCCTACAATGAGCAGTTCTTC	CASSTLAGGSYNEQFF
once	TRBV28	TRBD1	17	TRBJ2-6	TGTGCCAGCAGTCGACAGGGCAAACTCTCTGGGGCCAACGTCCTGACTTTC	CASSRQGKLSGANVLTF
NA	TRBV9	NA	14	TRBJ2-3	TGTGCCAGCAGCGAAGCTAGACTAGTTGGTACGCAGTATTTT	CASSEARLVGTQYF
NA	TRBV5-4	TRBD1	14	TRBJ1-4	TGTGCCAGCAGCGGTGGGACAGTAGCCGAAAAACTGTTTTTT	CASSGGTVAEKLFF
NA	TRBV4-3	NA	15	TRBJ2-1	TGCGCCAGCAGCCAAGAATGGGTAGCCGACAATGAGCAGTTCTTC	CASSQEWVADNEQFF
NA	TRBV7-2	NA	18	TRBJ1-2	TGTGCCAGCACCCCTCAACCTCCGGGACACCGACTTTCTTATGGCTACACCTTC	CASTPQPPGHRLSYGYTF
NA	TRBV3-1/TRBV3-2	TRBD1	14	TRBJ1-2	TGTGCCAGCAGCCAAGGACGAGGGGGCGGTGGCTACACCTTC	CASSQGRGGGGYTF
NA	TRBV9	NA	15	TRBJ1-1	TGTGCCAGCAGCCCGAGACAGTCCTCGAACACTGAAGCTTTCTTT	CASSPRQSSNTEAFF
NA	TRBV7-3	NA	17	TRBJ2-3	TGTGCCAGCAGCTCAACTAGGCGGGGGCCGAGCACAGATACGCAGTATTTT	CASSSTRRGPSTDTQYF
NA	TRBV28	NA	15	TRBJ1-6	TGTGCCAGCAGTACGACTCGCTCCTATAATTCACCCCTCCACTTT	CASSTTRSYNSPLHF
NA	TRBV4-1	NA	17	TRBJ2-5	TGCGCCAGCAGCCAAGATTTGCGGGGCTGGCAACAAGAGACCCAGTACTTC	CASSQDLRGWQQETQYF
NA	TRBV4-1	NA	17	TRBJ1-2	TGCGCCAGCAGCCAAACCTCAGGGGTCAGGGGACGGAATGGCTACACCTTC	CASSQTSGVRGRNGYTF
NA	TRBV19	NA	15	TRBJ1-2	TGTGCCAGTAGTGAACAAGGTTTGTCTAGCTATGGCTACACCTTC	CASSEQGLSSYGYTF
NA	TRBV3-1/TRBV3-2	NA	14	TRBJ1-6	TGTGCCAGCAGCCCCAGGCAGGGAAATTCACCCCTCCACTTT	CASSPRQGNSPLHF
few	TRBV9	NA	15	TRBJ1-1	TGTGCCAGCAGCGCACAACAGGGTGTGAACACTGAAGCTTTCTTT	CASSAQQGVNTEAFF
few	TRBV5-6	NA	15	TRBJ1-2	TGTGCCAGCAGGACATCCGCGGGGGCGTCGAGAGGCTACACCTTC	CASRTSAGASRGYTF
NA	TRBV4-3	TRBD2	16	TRBJ2-3	TGCGCCAGCAGCCAGCAGGTAGCGGGGCGCACAGATACGCAGTATTTT	CASSQQVAGRTDTQYF
NA	TRBV2	NA	15	TRBJ2-3	TGTGCCAGCGATGTCGGAGCCGCGGGCACAGATACGCAGTATTTT	CASDVGAAGTDTQYF
NA	TRBV6-5	NA	14	TRBJ1-5	TGTGCCAGCAGTTACCGGTCTAGCAATCAGCCCCAGCATTTT	CASSYRSSNQPQHF
NA	TRBV29-1	TRBD1	13	TRBJ2-7	TGCAGCGTGAAAAGACAGGGGGCAGGCGAGCAGTACTTC	CSVKRQGAGEQYF
NA	TRBV9	TRBD2	16	TRBJ2-1	TGTGCCAGCAGCGTAGTGGCGGGGGGTTCCTACAATGAGCAGTTCTTC	CASSVVAGGSYNEQFF
NA	TRBV28	NA	16	TRBJ1-2	TGTGCCAGCAGTCGCGGGACAATCGGGAGGATCTATGGCTACACCTTC	CASSRGTIGRIYGYTF
NA	TRBV5-6	TRBD1	17	TRBJ1-2	TGTGCCAGCAGCTCAGGACAGGGGGCTACAAATGTCTATGGTTACACCTTC	CASSSGQGATNVYGYTF
NA	TRBV9	TRBD1	14	TRBJ2-5	TGTGCCAGCAGCGCGAGACAGGGGAAAGAGACCCAGTACTTC	CASSARQGKETQYF
once	TRBV5-5	NA	15	TRBJ2-5	TGTGCCAGCACCCTGTACAGCGGCTGGCCCGAGACCCAGTACTTC	CASTLYSGWPETQYF
NA	TRBV30	TRBD1	15	TRBJ1-1	TGTGCCTGGAGCTCAGGGGGCGCCGGGAACACTGAAGCTTTCTTT	CAWSSGGAGNTEAFF